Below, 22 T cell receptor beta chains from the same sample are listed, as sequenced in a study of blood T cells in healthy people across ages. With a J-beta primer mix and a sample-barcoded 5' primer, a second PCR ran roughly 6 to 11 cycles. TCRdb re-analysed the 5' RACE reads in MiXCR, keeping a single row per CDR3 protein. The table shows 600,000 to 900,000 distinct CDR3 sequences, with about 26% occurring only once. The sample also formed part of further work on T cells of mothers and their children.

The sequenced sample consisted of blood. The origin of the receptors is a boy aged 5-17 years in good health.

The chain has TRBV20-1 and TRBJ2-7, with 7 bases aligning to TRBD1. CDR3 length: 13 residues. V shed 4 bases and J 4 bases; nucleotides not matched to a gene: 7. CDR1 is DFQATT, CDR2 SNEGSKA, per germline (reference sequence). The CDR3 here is CSAIGQDPYEQYF. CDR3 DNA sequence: TGCAGTGCTATAGGACAGGACCCTTACGAGCAGTACTTC.

CDR3 nucleotides: TGCAGTGCTCCAGGGGCGGTGTACCAAGAGACCCAGTACTTC. Protein: CSAPGAVYQETQYF. V is TRBV20-1 and J is TRBJ2-5, with TRBD1 as a possible D gene (6 bases). In germline, CDR1 is DFQATT, CDR2 SNEGSKA (reference sequence). The length of the CDR3 is 14 residues. Trimming removed 5 bases from V and 0 bases from J, with 13 bases in between.

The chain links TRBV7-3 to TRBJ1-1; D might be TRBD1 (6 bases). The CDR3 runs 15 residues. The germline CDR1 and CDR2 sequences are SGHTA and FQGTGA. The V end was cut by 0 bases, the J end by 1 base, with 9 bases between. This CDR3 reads CASSLTGHRNTEAFF. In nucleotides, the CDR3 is TGTGCCAGCAGCTTAACGGGACACCGGAACACTGAAGCTTTCTTT.

The CDR3 region is CASSQTLNLVADTQYF. The CDR3 region has the DNA TGCGCCAGCAGCCAAACGCTCAACCTAGTCGCAGATACGCAGTATTTT. The chain is built from TRBV4-1 and TRBJ2-3; no clear D. The CDR3 totals 16 residues. With 2 bases removed from V and 4 bases from J, the gap between germline ends came to 16 bases. Germline values: CDR1 MGHRA, CDR2 YSYEKL.

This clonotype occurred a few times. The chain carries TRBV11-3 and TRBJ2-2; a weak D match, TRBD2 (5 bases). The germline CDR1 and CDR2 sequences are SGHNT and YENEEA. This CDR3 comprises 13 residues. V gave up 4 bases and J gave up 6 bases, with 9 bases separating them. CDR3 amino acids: CASSWRTSGELFF. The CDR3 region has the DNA TGTGCCAGCAGCTGGAGGACTTCCGGGGAGCTGTTTTTT.

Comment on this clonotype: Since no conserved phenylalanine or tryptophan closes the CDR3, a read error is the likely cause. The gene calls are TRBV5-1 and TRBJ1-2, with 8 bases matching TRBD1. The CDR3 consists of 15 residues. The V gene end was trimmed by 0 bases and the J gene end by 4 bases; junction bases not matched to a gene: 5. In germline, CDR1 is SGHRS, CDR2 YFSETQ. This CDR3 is CASSLAGQGIYGYTL. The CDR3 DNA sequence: TGCGCCAGCAGCTTGGCCGGACAGGGTATCTATGGCTACACCCTC.

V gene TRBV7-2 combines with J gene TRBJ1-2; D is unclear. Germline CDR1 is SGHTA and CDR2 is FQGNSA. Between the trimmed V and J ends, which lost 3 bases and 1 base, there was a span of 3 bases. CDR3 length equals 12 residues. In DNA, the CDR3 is TGTGCCAGCAGCTTCCGTAACTATGGCTACACCTTC. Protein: CASSFRNYGYTF.

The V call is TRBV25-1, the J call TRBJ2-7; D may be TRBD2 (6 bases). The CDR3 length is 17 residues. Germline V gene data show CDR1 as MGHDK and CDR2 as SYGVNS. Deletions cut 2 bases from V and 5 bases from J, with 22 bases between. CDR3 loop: CASSEPDQGDFRNEQYF. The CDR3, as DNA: TGTGCCAGCAGTGAACCCGACCAAGGGGACTTTCGGAACGAGCAGTACTTC.

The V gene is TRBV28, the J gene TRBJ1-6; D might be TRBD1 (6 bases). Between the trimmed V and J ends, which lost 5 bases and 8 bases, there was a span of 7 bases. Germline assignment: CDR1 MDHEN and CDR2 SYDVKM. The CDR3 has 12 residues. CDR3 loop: CASSNRDSPLHF. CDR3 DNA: TGTGCCAGCAGTAACAGGGATTCACCCCTCCACTTT.

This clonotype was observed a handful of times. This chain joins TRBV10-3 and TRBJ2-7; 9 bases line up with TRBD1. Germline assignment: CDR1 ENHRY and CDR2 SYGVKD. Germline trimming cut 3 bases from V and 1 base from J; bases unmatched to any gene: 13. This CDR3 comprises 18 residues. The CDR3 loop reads CAISDYLVRQGVSYEQYF. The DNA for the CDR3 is TGTGCCATCAGTGACTACCTCGTGAGACAGGGGGTTTCCTACGAGCAGTACTTC.

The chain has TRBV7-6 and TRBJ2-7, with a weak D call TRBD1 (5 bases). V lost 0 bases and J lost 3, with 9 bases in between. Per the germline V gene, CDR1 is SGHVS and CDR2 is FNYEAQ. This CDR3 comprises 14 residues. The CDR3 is CASSLAIRGYEQYF. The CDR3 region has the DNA TGTGCCAGCAGCTTAGCGATTAGGGGCTACGAGCAGTACTTC.

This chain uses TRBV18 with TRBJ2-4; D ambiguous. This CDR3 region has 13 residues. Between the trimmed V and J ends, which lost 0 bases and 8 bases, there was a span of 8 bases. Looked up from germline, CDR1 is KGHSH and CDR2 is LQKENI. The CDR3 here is CASSPPGLDIQYF. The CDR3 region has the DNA TGTGCCAGCTCACCACCGGGTTTGGACATTCAGTACTTC.

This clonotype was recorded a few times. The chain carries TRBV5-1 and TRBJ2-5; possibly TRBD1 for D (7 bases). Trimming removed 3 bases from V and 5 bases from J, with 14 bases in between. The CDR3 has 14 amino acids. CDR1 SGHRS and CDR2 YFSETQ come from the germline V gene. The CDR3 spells CASSSGGTTETQYF. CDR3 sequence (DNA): TGCGCCAGCAGCTCAGGGGGGACCACGGAGACCCAGTACTTC.

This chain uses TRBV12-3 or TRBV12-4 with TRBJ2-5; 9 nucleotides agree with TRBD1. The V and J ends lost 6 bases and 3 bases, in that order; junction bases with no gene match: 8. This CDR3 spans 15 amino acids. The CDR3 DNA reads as TGTGCCAGCAGCAACGTGGGACAGGGAAAAGAGACCCAGTACTTC. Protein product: CASSNVGQGKETQYF.

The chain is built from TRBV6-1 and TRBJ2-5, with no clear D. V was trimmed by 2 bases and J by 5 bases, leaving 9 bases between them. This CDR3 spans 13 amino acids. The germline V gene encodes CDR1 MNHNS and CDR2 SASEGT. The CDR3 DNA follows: TGTGCCAGCAGTGAAAGAGCTATTGAGACCCAGTACTTC. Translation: CASSERAIETQYF.

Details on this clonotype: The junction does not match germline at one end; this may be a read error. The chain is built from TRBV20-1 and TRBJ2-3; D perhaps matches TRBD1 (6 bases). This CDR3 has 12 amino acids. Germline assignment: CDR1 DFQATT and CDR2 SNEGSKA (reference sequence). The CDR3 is CSASGDTDTRYF. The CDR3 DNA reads TGCAGTGCTAGCGGGGACACAGATACGCGGTATTTT.

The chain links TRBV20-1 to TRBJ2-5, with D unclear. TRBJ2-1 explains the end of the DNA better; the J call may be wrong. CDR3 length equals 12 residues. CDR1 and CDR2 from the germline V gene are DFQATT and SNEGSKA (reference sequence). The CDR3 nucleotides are TGCAGTGCTAGAAGGAGCGAATTTGAGCAGTTCTTC. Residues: CSARRSEFEQFF.

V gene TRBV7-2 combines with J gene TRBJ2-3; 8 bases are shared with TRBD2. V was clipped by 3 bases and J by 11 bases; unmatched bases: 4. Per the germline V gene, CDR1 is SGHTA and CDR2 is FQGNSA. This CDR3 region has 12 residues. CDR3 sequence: CASSFWSGGQYF. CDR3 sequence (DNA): TGTGCCAGCAGCTTTTGGAGCGGGGGGCAGTATTTT. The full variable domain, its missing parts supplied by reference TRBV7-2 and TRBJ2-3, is GAGVSQSPSNKVTEKGKDVELRCDPISGHTALYWYRQSLGQGLEFLIYFQGNSAPDKSGLPSDRFSAERTGGSVSTLTIQRTQQEDSAVYLCASSFWSGGQYFGPGTRLTVL.

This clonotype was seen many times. CDR3 residues: CASSLDTGTDTQYF. DNA for the CDR3: TGTGCCAGCAGTTTAGATACGGGCACAGATACGCAGTATTTT. The J gene is TRBJ2-3, the V gene TRBV12-3 or TRBV12-4; D gene ambiguous. V lost 1 base and J 1 base, leaving 6 bases between the germline ends. This CDR3 is 14 amino acids long.

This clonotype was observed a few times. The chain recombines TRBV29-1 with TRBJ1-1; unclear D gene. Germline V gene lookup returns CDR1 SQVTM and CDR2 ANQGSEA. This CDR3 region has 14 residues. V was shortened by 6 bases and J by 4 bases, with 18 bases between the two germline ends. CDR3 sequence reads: CSVASRVSGTEAFF. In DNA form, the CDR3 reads TGCAGCGTGGCCAGTAGGGTATCGGGCACTGAAGCTTTCTTT.

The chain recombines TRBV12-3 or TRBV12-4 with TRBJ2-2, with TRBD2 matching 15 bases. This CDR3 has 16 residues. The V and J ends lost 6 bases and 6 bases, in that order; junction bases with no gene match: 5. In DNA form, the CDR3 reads TGTGCCAGCAGGTCCGGGACTAGCGGGGGGTCCGGGGAGCTGTTTTTT. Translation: CASRSGTSGGSGELFF.

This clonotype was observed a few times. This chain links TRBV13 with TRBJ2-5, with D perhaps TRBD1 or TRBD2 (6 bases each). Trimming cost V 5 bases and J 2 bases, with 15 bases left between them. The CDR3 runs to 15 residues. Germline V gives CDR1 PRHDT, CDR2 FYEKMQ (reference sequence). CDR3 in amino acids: CASSITGTSQETQYF. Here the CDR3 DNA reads TGTGCCAGCAGCATCACAGGGACTTCTCAAGAGACCCAGTACTTC.